This T cell receptor beta chain stems from a study of beta chain features in type 1 diabetes. CDR1 is SEHNR, CDR2 FQNEAQ, per germline (reference sequence). The CDR3 is 14 amino acids. V gave up 8 bases and J gave up 5 bases, with 13 bases separating them. Study-wide points: A greater similarity of naive, central memory and Treg TCRB repertoires was seen among patients than among healthy donors. Highly expressing activated T cells could be over-counted with a cDNA template. A moderate, significant TCRB CDR3 shortening appeared in type 1 diabetes across four CD4+ subsets. A potential influence of HLA type upon TCRB rearrangement remained unresolved herein.

A few counts support this clone. What it binds is unknown. Expressed TCRB transcripts got sequenced, as all isolated RNA was reverse transcribed. The repertoire was sequenced with immunoSEQ multiplex PCR; TCRdb's copy has only in-frame clones and lacks some. Of roughly 700,000 clones in the sample, around 15% were seen once. The collection from each donor was one heparinised blood draw averaging roughly 0.11 L. J is TRBJ1-6 and V is TRBV7-9; D not certain. The sequence came from a man between 18 and 35 years old with type 1 diabetes. The sequenced sample was naive CD4+ T cells from blood. CDR3 coding DNA: TGTGCCAGCTCCAGGCCGAGTGATAATTCACCCCTCCACTTT. This translates into CASSRPSDNSPLHF.